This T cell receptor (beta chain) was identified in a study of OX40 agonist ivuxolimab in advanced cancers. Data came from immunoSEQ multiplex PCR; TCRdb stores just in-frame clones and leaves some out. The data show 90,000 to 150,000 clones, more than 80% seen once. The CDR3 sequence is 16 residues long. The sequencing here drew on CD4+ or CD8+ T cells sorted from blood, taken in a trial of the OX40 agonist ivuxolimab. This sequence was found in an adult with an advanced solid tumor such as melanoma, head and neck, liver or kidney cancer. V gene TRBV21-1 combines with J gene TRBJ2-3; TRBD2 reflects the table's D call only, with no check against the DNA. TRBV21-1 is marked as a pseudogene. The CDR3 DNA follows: TGTGCCAGCAGCAAAGGCCAGCGGATACCCACAGATACGCAGTATTTT. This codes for CASSKGQRIPTDTQYF.